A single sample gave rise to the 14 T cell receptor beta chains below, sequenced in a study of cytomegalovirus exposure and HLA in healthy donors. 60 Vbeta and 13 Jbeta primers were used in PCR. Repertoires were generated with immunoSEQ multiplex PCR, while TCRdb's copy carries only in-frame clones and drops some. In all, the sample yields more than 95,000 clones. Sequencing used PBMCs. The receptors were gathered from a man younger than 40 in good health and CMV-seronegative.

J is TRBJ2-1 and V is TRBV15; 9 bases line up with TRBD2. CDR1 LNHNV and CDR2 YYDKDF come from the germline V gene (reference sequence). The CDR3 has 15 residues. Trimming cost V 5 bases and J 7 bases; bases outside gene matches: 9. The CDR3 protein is CATSLGDLAGNEQFF. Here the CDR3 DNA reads TGTGCCACCAGCCTCGGGGACCTAGCGGGAAATGAGCAGTTCTTC.

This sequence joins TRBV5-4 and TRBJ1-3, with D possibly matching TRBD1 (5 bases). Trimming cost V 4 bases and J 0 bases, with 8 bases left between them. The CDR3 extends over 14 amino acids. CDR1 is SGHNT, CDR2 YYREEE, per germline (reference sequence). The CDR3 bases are TGTGCCAGCAGCCCCAGGGTCTCTGGAAACACCATATATTTT. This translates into CASSPRVSGNTIYF.

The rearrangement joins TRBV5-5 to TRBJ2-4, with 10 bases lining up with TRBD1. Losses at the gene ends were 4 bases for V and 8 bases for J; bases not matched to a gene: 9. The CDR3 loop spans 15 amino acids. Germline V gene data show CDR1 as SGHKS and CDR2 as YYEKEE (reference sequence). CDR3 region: CASSPDSGQGDIQYF. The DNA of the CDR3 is TGTGCCAGCAGCCCGGATTCTGGACAGGGGGACATTCAGTACTTC. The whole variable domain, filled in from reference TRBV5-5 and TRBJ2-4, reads DAGVTQSPTHLIKTRGQQVTLRCSPISGHKSVSWYQQVLGQGPQFIFQYYEKEERGRGNFPDRFSARQFPNYSSELNVNALLLGDSALYLCASSPDSGQGDIQYFGAGTRLSVL.

The CDR3 region is CASSQGTPGFSQDTQYF. The CDR3 DNA reads as TGTGCCAGTAGTCAAGGGACTCCCGGGTTCAGTCAAGATACGCAGTATTTT. The chain employs TRBV19 and TRBJ2-3; a possible D gene is TRBD2 (6 bases). Germline assignment: CDR1 LNHDA and CDR2 SQIVND (reference sequence). The V end was cut by 5 bases, the J end by 5 bases, with 23 bases between. This CDR3 has 17 residues.

The CDR3 loop reads CASSEQGETYGYTF. The CDR3 bases are TGTGCCAGCAGTGAACAGGGCGAAACCTATGGCTACACCTTC. The gene calls are TRBV6-1 and TRBJ1-2; a possible D gene is TRBD1 (5 bases). Germline V CDR1 and CDR2: MNHNS, SASEGT. The CDR3 runs to 14 residues. The V and J ends lost 2 bases and 4 bases respectively, with 11 bases between them.

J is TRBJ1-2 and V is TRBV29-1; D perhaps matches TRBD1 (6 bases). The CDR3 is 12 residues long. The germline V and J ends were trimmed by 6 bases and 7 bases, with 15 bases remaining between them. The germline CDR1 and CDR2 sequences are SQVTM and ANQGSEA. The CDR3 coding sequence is TGCAGCGTCCTCCGACAGGCTTCTGGCTACACCTTC. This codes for CSVLRQASGYTF.

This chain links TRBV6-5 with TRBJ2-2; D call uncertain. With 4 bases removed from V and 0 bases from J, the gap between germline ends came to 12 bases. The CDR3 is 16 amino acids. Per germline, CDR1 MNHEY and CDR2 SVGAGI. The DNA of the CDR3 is TGTGCCAGCAGTTTCCCAGGATATGCGAACACCGGGGAGCTGTTTTTT. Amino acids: CASSFPGYANTGELFF.

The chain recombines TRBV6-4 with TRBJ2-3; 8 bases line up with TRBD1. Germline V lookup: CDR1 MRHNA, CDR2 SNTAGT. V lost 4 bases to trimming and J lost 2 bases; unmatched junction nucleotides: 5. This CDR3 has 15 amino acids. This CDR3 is CASSAGGQDTDTQYF. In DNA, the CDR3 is TGTGCCAGCAGTGCCGGGGGACAGGACACAGATACGCAGTATTTT.

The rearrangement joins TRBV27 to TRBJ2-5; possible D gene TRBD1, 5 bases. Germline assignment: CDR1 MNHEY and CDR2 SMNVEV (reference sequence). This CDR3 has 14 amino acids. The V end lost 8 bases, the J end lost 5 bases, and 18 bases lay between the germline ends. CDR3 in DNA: TGTGCCAGCGCCCGGAAGGGGTTCACTGAGACCCAGTACTTC. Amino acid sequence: CASARKGFTETQYF.

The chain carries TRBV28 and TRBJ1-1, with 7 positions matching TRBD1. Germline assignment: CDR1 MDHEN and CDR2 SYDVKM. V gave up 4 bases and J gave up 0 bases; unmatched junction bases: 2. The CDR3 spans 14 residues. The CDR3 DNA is TGTGCCAGCAGTTGGGACAGCCTGAACACTGAAGCTTTCTTT. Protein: CASSWDSLNTEAFF.

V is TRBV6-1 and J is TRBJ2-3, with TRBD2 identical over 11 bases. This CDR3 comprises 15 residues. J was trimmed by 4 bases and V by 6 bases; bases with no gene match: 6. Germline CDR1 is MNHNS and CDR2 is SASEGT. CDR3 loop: CASSPLAGGPDTQYF. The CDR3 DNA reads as TGTGCCAGCAGCCCCCTAGCGGGAGGTCCAGATACGCAGTATTTT.

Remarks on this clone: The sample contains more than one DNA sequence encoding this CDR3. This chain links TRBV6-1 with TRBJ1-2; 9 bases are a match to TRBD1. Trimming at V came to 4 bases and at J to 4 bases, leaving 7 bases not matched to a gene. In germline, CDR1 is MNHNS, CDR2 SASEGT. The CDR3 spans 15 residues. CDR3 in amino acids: CASSGGTGRLYGYTF. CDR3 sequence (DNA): TGTGCCAGCAGTGGGGGGACAGGGCGACTCTATGGCTACACCTTC.

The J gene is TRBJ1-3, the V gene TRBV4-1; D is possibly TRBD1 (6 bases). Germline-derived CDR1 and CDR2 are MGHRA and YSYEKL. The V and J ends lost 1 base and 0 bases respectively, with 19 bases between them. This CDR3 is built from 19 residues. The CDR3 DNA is TGCGCCAGCAGCCAAGTACATGTACGCAGGGGATTCTCTGGAAACACCATATATTTT. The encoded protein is CASSQVHVRRGFSGNTIYF.

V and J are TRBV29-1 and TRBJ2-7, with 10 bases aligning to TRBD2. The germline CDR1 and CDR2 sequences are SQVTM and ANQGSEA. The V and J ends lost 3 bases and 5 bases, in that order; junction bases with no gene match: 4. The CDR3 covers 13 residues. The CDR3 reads CSVDVAGGHEQYF. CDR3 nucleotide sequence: TGCAGCGTTGACGTAGCGGGAGGCCACGAGCAGTACTTC.